A few counts support the clone carrying this T cell receptor (beta chain). This CDR3 region has 13 residues. V lost 3 bases and J 2 bases, leaving 7 bases between the germline ends. The sample belongs to a study of blood T cell repertoires in COVID-19. Data came from immunoSEQ multiplex PCR; TCRdb stores just in-frame clones and leaves some out. The sample gives hundreds of thousands of clones, around four fifths of which show up once; 8% to 10% is in the top ten. The gene calls are TRBV12-3 or TRBV12-4 and TRBJ1-2, with D possibly matching TRBD1 (6 bases). This clonotype was sampled from a woman in her fifties or sixties who had recovered from COVID-19. Sequenced: peripheral blood. As DNA, the CDR3 is TGTGCCAGCAGTTTCAGGGGAAACTATGGCTACACCTTC. This sequence encodes CASSFRGNYGYTF.